The clone carrying this TCR beta chain was observed at least ten times. TCRdb ran MiXCR on the PCR reads and lists one entry per CDR3 protein. The sample carries about 640,000 distinct CDR3 sequences, nearly 20% recorded once. This specimen belongs to a study of molecular identifiers for immune sequencing clone quantification. The receptor comes from a human donor in good health. Some libraries in this study had Jurkat cell RNA spiked in. The sample was naive CD8+ T cells from blood, with Jurkat cell RNA spiked in. Subset given: FACS-sorted CD8+CD4-CCR7+CD45RA+ naive T cells.

CDR3 sequence reads: CSVEKTSGGADTQYF. Here the CDR3 DNA reads TGCAGCGTTGAGAAGACTAGCGGGGGGGCGGATACGCAGTATTTT. The rearrangement uses TRBV29-1 and TRBJ2-3, with 14 bases fitting TRBD2. Germline CDR1 is SQVTM and CDR2 is ANQGSEA. V shed 3 bases and J 6 bases; nucleotides not matched to a gene: 5. This CDR3 has 15 amino acids.